This T cell receptor (beta chain) was recorded in a study of tumor-infiltrating lymphocytes in glioblastoma multiforme (dated by TCRdb to about 2017). In terms of the full investigation: To test whether intratumoral genomic heterogeneity fosters TIL diversity, the study jointly examined somatic mutations, TIL diversity and immune response activity. What the research found in general, with its limitations: The authors noted that sorting T cells into functional subsets, which was not done in this study, would be a future improvement. Because T cells carry unequal numbers of TCR transcripts, RNA-based TCR sequencing may distort clone frequencies. Generalizability is limited because the TCR and somatic mutation analysis included only one glioblastoma patient.

CDR1 and CDR2 (WSHSY, SAAADI) derive from the germline V gene. The CDR3 runs 12 amino acids, cysteine and phenylalanine included. The entry retains the CDR3 DNA only, 36 bases that are in frame from base 1. V sheds 3 bases and J sheds 5 bases, leaving 7 bases between their ends. TCRB libraries were built from RNA via three nested multiplex PCR rounds using a modified ARM-PCR protocol with multiple V-beta primers and a C-beta primer. Starting from 0.5 ug of total RNA, TCRB-specific cDNA was synthesized using ProtoScript II Reverse Transcriptase and a C-beta primer. The description of the TCRB libraries did not mention any unique molecular identifiers. In the third PCR, barcodes and adapters were added over about 23 cycles using Deep VentR (exo-) polymerase, and bands of 250-500 bp were then gel purified. An Illumina HiSeq 2500 generating 250 bp paired-end reads was used to sequence the TCRB libraries. The paper's data handling went like this. Trimmomatic was used to clean reads, FLASH to merge reads, MiGEC to assign V, D and J segments, and VDJtools to perform the analysis. The Shannon-Wiener diversity index, calculated using VDJtools, was used to quantify repertoire diversity. The public reads were reanalyzed by TCRdb: fastp trimming at Q25, MiXCR alignment, in-frame beta chains only. Duplicate CDR3 protein sequences are folded into a single record with the most common DNA and genes. The V and J calls follow TCRdb's processing rather than the paper's. This sample is represented by over 10,000 distinct CDR3 sequences; 60% to 65% of them were singletons. The ten largest make up roughly a third of the sample.

For each of the roughly nine tumor samples, the AllPrep DNA/RNA mini kit was used to purify genomic DNA and total RNA simultaneously. Every RNA sample had an RNA integrity number above 6.5 and an OD 260/280 ratio above 1.9. Regarding this clonotype: Its antigen has not been determined. Within one base of it there is no much larger clone, and no base qualities were kept.

The chain is assembled from TRBV10-2 and TRBJ1-1, with no D gene named confidently. The material sequenced was brain tumor tissue. The TCR was taken from a male donor with glioblastoma. The DNA is TGCGCCAGCAGTGATAAGGGAACTGAAGCTTTCTTT. It is translated as CASSDKGTEAFF.